A selection of T cell receptor beta chains follows, all from one sample in a study of blood T cell repertoires in COVID-19. Clones were read by immunoSEQ multiplex PCR, and TCRdb kept only the in-frame ones, dropping some. Among around 200,000 clones, about nine tenths were seen once, and the ten largest hold roughly 3.4%. Sequencing input: PBMCs or T cells enriched from blood (not recorded which). Source of these receptors: a woman in her forties with acute COVID-19. CDR3s include the opening cysteine and the closing phenylalanine or tryptophan. The D gene is left open where the match is weak. For some rows the clone size is stated as once, few or many, or as a class when expanded; others skip it.

j_gene | d_gene | v_gene | abundance | CDR3nt | CDR3aa
TRBJ1-5 | NA | TRBV5-6 | once | TGTGCCAGCAGCTTGAACATGGGAGGTCAGCCCCAGCATTTT | CASSLNMGGQPQHF
TRBJ2-3 | TRBD2 | TRBV5-1 | NA | TGCGCCAGCAGCTTGGGAAGCGGGGTAGATACGCAGTATTTT | CASSLGSGVDTQYF
TRBJ2-6 | NA | TRBV5-1 | NA | TGCGCCAGCAGTCACCAGGGACAAATCTCTGGGGCCAACGTCCTGACTTTC | CASSHQGQISGANVLTF
TRBJ2-1 | TRBD1 | TRBV19 | NA | TGTGCCAGTAGTTATGACAGGGGATCCTACAATGAGCAGTTCTTC | CASSYDRGSYNEQFF
TRBJ2-4 | TRBD1 | TRBV23-1 | NA | TGCGCCAGCAGTCAGACAGGGGCCCTTTGGGGGCCCAAAAACATTCAGTACTTC | CASSQTGALWGPKNIQYF
TRBJ1-5 | NA | TRBV18 | once | TGTGCCAGCTCAGGTGCGGGAGCTGATCAGCCCCAGCATTTT | CASSGAGADQPQHF
TRBJ1-1 | NA | TRBV5-5 | NA | TGTGCCAGCACCCCCGGGGGGAGAACTGAAGCTTTCTTT | CASTPGGRTEAFF
TRBJ1-1 | NA | TRBV2 | NA | TGTGCCAGCAGTGAACAGGGGATGCGAGCTTTCTTT | CASSEQGMRAFF
TRBJ1-1 | TRBD1 | TRBV5-1 | NA | TGCGCCAGCAGTTATGGACAGGCTAACACTGAAGCTTTCTTT | CASSYGQANTEAFF
TRBJ2-4 | TRBD1 | TRBV5-1 | NA | TGCGCCAGCAGCTCCTCAGGGGGAACGGGGAACATTCAGTACTTC | CASSSSGGTGNIQYF
TRBJ2-7 | NA | TRBV21-1 | NA | TGTGCCAGCAGCAAAGGGGCTTCCGGGACAGGGGGCTACAACGAGCAGTACTTC | CASSKGASGTGGYNEQYF
TRBJ2-2 | NA | TRBV6-2/TRBV6-3 | NA | TGTGCCAGCAGTCCATGGGATGGCAGGGTGCCCGGGGAGCTGTTTTTT | CASSPWDGRVPGELFF
TRBJ1-1 | NA | TRBV13 | once | TGTGCCAGCAGCACCCGACAGACTGAAGCTTTCTTT | CASSTRQTEAFF
TRBJ2-3 | TRBD2 | TRBV7-2 | NA | TGTGCCAGCAGCTTACGACTAGCGGGGACCACAGATACGCAGTATTTT | CASSLRLAGTTDTQYF
TRBJ1-4 | NA | TRBV7-8 | NA | TGTGCCAGCAGCTCGGGAGGGAAAGGACTCCAGGAAAAACTGTTTTTT | CASSSGGKGLQEKLFF
TRBJ2-3 | TRBD2 | TRBV19 | NA | TGTGCCAGTAGTATAACTAGCGGGGGCTCAGATACGCAGTATTTT | CASSITSGGSDTQYF
TRBJ2-3 | NA | TRBV24-1 | NA | TGTGCCACCAGTCCTTTGGGGGGTAGGCCAGATACGCAGTATTTT | CATSPLGGRPDTQYF
TRBJ1-3 | NA | TRBV28 | NA | TGTGCCAGCAGCTCCCCCCCCAACACCATATATTTT | CASSSPPNTIYF
TRBJ2-2 | TRBD1 | TRBV24-1 | NA | TGTGCCACCAGTGATCTGGACAGGGGGGACGCCGGGGAGCTGTTTTTT | CATSDLDRGDAGELFF
TRBJ2-2 | NA | TRBV3-1/TRBV3-2 | NA | TGTGCCAGCAGCCAAGTGGAGAGGGGAGGCACCGGGGAGCTGTTTTTT | CASSQVERGGTGELFF
TRBJ2-2 | NA | TRBV19 | NA | TGTGCCAGTAGTACCGAGGGAGGGTGGGGGCCGAACACCGGGGAGCTGTTTTTT | CASSTEGGWGPNTGELFF
TRBJ1-3 | NA | TRBV6-5 | NA | TGTGCCAGCAGTTACCATTCCGGGATCTCTGGAAACACCATATATTTT | CASSYHSGISGNTIYF
TRBJ2-3 | TRBD1 | TRBV3-1/TRBV3-2 | NA | TGTGCCAGCAGCCCCTGGGACAGCCCGGACGCAGATACGCAGTATTTT | CASSPWDSPDADTQYF
TRBJ2-5 | TRBD2 | TRBV5-1 | NA | TGCGCCAGCAGCTTGGTGGGACTAGTCCGGAGGGAGACCCAGTACTTC | CASSLVGLVRRETQYF
TRBJ1-3 | TRBD1 | TRBV19 | NA | TGTGCATCAAGTAAAAGCGGGACAGGGGGAAACACCATATATTTT | CASSKSGTGGNTIYF
TRBJ1-6 | TRBD1 | TRBV5-6 | NA | TGTGCCAGCAGCTCCGGGACAGGGGTTAGCTCCTATAATTCACCCCTCCACTTT | CASSSGTGVSSYNSPLHF
TRBJ1-5 | TRBD1 | TRBV27 | NA | TGTGCCAGCAGTTTAACCAGGGGGCATCAGCCCCAGCATTTT | CASSLTRGHQPQHF
TRBJ1-3 | NA | TRBV7-3 | few | TGTGCCAGCGGCCCCCAGGCCCTCTCTGGAAACACCATATATTTT | CASGPQALSGNTIYF
TRBJ1-1 | TRBD1 | TRBV3-1/TRBV3-2 | NA | TGTGCCAGCAGCCCGACCAGGGGGCTGCATGGCACTGAAGCTTTCTTT | CASSPTRGLHGTEAFF
TRBJ2-1 | NA | TRBV6-5 | NA | TGTGCCAGCATCCAGGGCACAAGGCACAATGAGCAGTTCTTC | CASIQGTRHNEQFF
TRBJ2-2 | NA | TRBV25-1 | NA | TGTGCCAGCAGTTGGGACTGGGACACCGGGGAGCTGTTTTTT | CASSWDWDTGELFF
TRBJ1-5 | NA | TRBV15 | NA | TGTGCCACCAGCAGAGATCACGGGGTTCGGCAGCCCCAGCATTTT | CATSRDHGVRQPQHF
TRBJ1-3 | TRBD1 | TRBV5-1 | NA | TGCGCCAGCAGCTTGCCAGGGGGAGGAAACACCATATATTTT | CASSLPGGGNTIYF
TRBJ1-5 | TRBD1 | TRBV7-9 | NA | TGTGCCAGCAGCTCGGACAGGGGAGAGCCCCAGCATTTT | CASSSDRGEPQHF
TRBJ1-3 | NA | TRBV9 | NA | TGTGCCAGCAGCGTGGGGGCAGCCAGCAGCTCTGGAAACACCATATATTTT | CASSVGAASSSGNTIYF
TRBJ2-5 | NA | TRBV3-1/TRBV3-2 | NA | TGTGCCAGCAGCCAAGACATGTGGGGGCAGAACAAGGATCGAGGGACCCAGTACTTC | CASSQDMWGQNKDRGTQYF
TRBJ1-4 | TRBD1 | TRBV30 | few | TGTGCCTGGAGTGGTGTGGAGGGGGCCGATGAAAAACTGTTTTTT | CAWSGVEGADEKLFF
TRBJ1-2 | TRBD1 | TRBV24-1 | NA | TGTGCCACCAGTGATAGTAACGACAGGGATGGCTACACCTTC | CATSDSNDRDGYTF
TRBJ2-2 | NA | TRBV5-4 | NA | TGTGCCAGCAGCGGGGGGGCAGAGCACCGGGAGCTGTTTTTT | CASSGGAEHRELFF
TRBJ2-4 | NA | TRBV20-1 | NA | TGCAGTGCTAGAACGGGTCAGGGGAAGTACTTC | CSARTGQGKYF
TRBJ2-3 | TRBD2 | TRBV7-9 | NA | TGTGCCAGCAGCGGGCGGTCAGCGGGGGGCACAGATACGCAGTATTTT | CASSGRSAGGTDTQYF
TRBJ1-1 | NA | TRBV6-5 | NA | TGTGCCAGCAACCCACAGGGAAACATGAACACTGAAGCTTTCTTT | CASNPQGNMNTEAFF
TRBJ2-5 | TRBD1 | TRBV7-9 | NA | TGTGCCAGCAGCTTAGACAGGGGGGAGACCCAGTACTTC | CASSLDRGETQYF
TRBJ1-4 | NA | TRBV6-5 | once | TGTGCCAGCACCAATCATCGGAGGGAAAAACTGTTTTTT | CASTNHRREKLFF
TRBJ1-1 | NA | TRBV3-1/TRBV3-2 | NA | TGTGCCAGCAGCCAAGAGCCGACAGTGAACACTGAAGCTTTCTTT | CASSQEPTVNTEAFF
TRBJ2-1 | NA | TRBV19 | NA | TGTGCCAGTAGTATAGTGGGCACAGTTAACAATGAGCAGTTCTTC | CASSIVGTVNNEQFF
TRBJ2-7 | NA | TRBV6-5 | NA | TGTGCCAGCAGTTACTCGCGACAGGTCTACGAGCAGTACTTC | CASSYSRQVYEQYF
TRBJ2-6 | TRBD1 | TRBV7-3 | once | TGTGCCAGCAGCCCGACAGGGGGGGCTGGGGCCAACGTCCTGACTTTC | CASSPTGGAGANVLTF
TRBJ2-3 | TRBD1 | TRBV24-1 | once | TGTGCCACCAGTGAGGCTGGGACAGGGGGCGCACTGGATACGCAGTATTTT | CATSEAGTGGALDTQYF
TRBJ2-3 | TRBD1 | TRBV27 | NA | TGTGCCAGCAGTCTCGGGACAGGGAGCACAGATACGCAGTATTTT | CASSLGTGSTDTQYF
TRBJ1-1 | NA | TRBV7-6 | NA | TGTGCCAGCAGCTTAGAGGACTCATATCCACCGAACACTGAAGCTTTCTTT | CASSLEDSYPPNTEAFF
TRBJ1-1 | NA | TRBV4-1 | NA | TGCGCCAGCAGCCAAAGTACGGGGGGGAGGGCTTTCTTT | CASSQSTGGRAFF
TRBJ1-1 | NA | TRBV15 | few | TGTGCCACCAGCCCCGAGGCCTCGAACACTGAAGCTTTCTTT | CATSPEASNTEAFF
TRBJ1-2 | NA | TRBV5-1 | NA | TGCGCCAGCAGCTTGGATGTCGGGGGCTACACCTTC | CASSLDVGGYTF
TRBJ1-1 | TRBD1 | TRBV3-1/TRBV3-2 | NA | TGTGCCAGCAGCCAGCCGTCGACAGGGATGAACACTGAAGCTTTCTTT | CASSQPSTGMNTEAFF
TRBJ2-5 | TRBD2 | TRBV18 | NA | TGTGCCAGCTCACCAGGAGCGGGGACGGAGACCCAGTACTTC | CASSPGAGTETQYF
TRBJ1-1 | NA | TRBV7-3 | few | TGTGCCAGCAGCTTAAGTCAGGGCAGTGAAGCTTTCTTT | CASSLSQGSEAFF
TRBJ1-5 | NA | TRBV4-3 | NA | TGCGCCAGCAGCCAAGAGGCTGGGGCAAATCAGCCCCAGCATTTT | CASSQEAGANQPQHF
TRBJ2-6 | TRBD2 | TRBV19 | NA | TGTGCCAGTAGTATCAGGGGACTAGCTAAAGACTTGAGCTCTGGGGCCAACGTCCTGACTTTC | CASSIRGLAKDLSSGANVLTF